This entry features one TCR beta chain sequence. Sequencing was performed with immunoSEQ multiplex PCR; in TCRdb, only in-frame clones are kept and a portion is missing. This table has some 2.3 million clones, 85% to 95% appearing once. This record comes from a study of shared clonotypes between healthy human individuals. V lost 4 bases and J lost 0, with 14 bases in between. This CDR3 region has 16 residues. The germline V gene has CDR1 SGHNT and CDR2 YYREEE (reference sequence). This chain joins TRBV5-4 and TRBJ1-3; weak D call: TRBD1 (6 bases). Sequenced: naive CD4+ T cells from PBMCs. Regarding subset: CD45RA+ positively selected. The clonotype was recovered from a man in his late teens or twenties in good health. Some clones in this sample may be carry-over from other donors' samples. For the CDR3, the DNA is TGTGCCAGCAGCCACCTAGGACAGATCTCTGGAAACACCATATATTTT. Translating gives CASSHLGQISGNTIYF.